This T cell receptor (beta chain) is drawn from a study of blood T cell repertoires in COVID-19. About the research overall: From the United States, Italy and Spain came samples of acute and convalescent COVID-19. Nucleic acid was either cDNA or gDNA, and it came from T cells, B-cell-depleted T cells, or PBMCs.

Here immunoSEQ multiplex PCR was the method, and the copy in TCRdb shows in-frame clones only, minus some. The sample shows about 160,000 clones, roughly nine tenths of them seen only once. The CDR3 has 16 amino acids. The germline V gene encodes CDR1 MNHNS and CDR2 SASEGT. V dropped 4 bases and J dropped 0 bases, with 14 bases sitting between them. The chain joins TRBV6-1 to TRBJ2-3; D perhaps matches TRBD2 (6 bases). Sequencing was done on a sample of peripheral blood. This clonotype originated in a man in his sixties with active or convalescent COVID-19. The CDR3 loop reads CASSVLGGESTDTQYF. The CDR3 nucleotides are TGTGCCAGCAGTGTTCTGGGGGGAGAAAGCACAGATACGCAGTATTTT.